Below, 31 T cell receptor beta chains from the same sample are listed, as sequenced in a study of neurological immune-mediated disorders. Described time point: longitudinal time-point 2. One entry per CDR3 protein, called by TCRdb with MiXCR from the 5' RACE reads. The repertoire holds 80,000 to 100,000 distinct CDR3 sequences, over 4.5% seen once, with 7.9% in the top ten. The sequenced material came from PBMCs. All receptors come from a woman in her fifties or sixties with multiple sclerosis.

This clonotype showed up many times. The CDR3: CASSDWVGSTEAFF. The CDR3 DNA is TGTGCCAGCAGTGACTGGGTAGGGAGCACTGAAGCTTTCTTT. The genes are TRBV6-1 and TRBJ1-1; D not resolved. The CDR3 is 14 amino acids. Germline CDR1 MNHNS, CDR2 SASEGT. Trimming cost V 3 bases and J 4 bases, with 12 bases left between them.

Many counts were recorded for this clonotype. The chain uses TRBV4-1 and TRBJ2-7; a weak D match, TRBD2 (7 bases). The V gene's germline CDR1 is MGHRA and CDR2 YSYEKL. This CDR3 has 15 amino acids. Trimming cost V 4 bases and J 2 bases, with 15 bases left between them. In DNA form, the CDR3 reads TGCGCCAGCAGCCCCCCCGGGGGGCTCCCCTACGAGCAGTACTTC. This codes for CASSPPGGLPYEQYF.

The chain couples TRBV5-1 to TRBJ1-6, with a tentative D call TRBD1 (6 bases). CDR3 size: 14 residues. The V gene lost 4 bases and the J gene lost 10 bases, with 15 bases spanning the gap. Germline V lookup: CDR1 SGHRS, CDR2 YFSETQ. The DNA of the CDR3 is TGCGCCAGCAGCCTGGACAGATCCCCCTCACCCCTCCACTTT. Protein: CASSLDRSPSPLHF. Full variable domain (outside the CDR3, taken from reference TRBV5-1 and TRBJ1-6): KAGVTQTPRYLIKTRGQQVTLSCSPISGHRSVSWYQQTPGQGLQFLFEYFSETQRNKGNFPGRFSGRQFSNSRSEMNVSTLELGDSALYLCASSLDRSPSPLHFGNGTRLTVT.

In this sample, this clonotype turned up many times. V gene TRBV4-1 combines with J gene TRBJ1-1, with D possibly being TRBD1 (5 bases). The V gene lost 1 base and the J gene lost 0 bases, with 6 bases spanning the gap. CDR1 MGHRA and CDR2 YSYEKL come from the germline V gene. The CDR3 is 14 residues long. This CDR3 reads CASSQARVNTEAFF. The CDR3 DNA sequence: TGCGCCAGCAGCCAAGCCAGGGTGAACACTGAAGCTTTCTTT.

This clonotype was seen many times. The chain combines TRBV4-1 with TRBJ1-4; TRBD1 might be the D (5 bases). Trimming stripped 4 bases from V and 10 bases from J, with 19 bases between. Germline lookup yields CDR1 MGHRA and CDR2 YSYEKL. This CDR3 is 15 amino acids long. The CDR3 reads CASSLTGTNSGKLFF. The DNA of the CDR3 is TGCGCCAGCAGCCTAACGGGGACCAACAGTGGAAAACTGTTTTTT.

This clonotype was seen only a few times. The V call is TRBV12-3 or TRBV12-4, the J call TRBJ2-5, with 8 nucleotides matching TRBD2. The CDR3 contains 14 residues. V shed 7 bases, J shed 1 base, and the junction held 5 bases outside the gene matches. This CDR3 is CASNDGGGQETQYF. The CDR3 DNA reads TGTGCCAGCAACGACGGGGGGGGCCAAGAGACCCAGTACTTC.

J is TRBJ1-4 and V is TRBV6-1; tentative D call: TRBD1 (6 bases). V was clipped by 4 bases and J by 8 bases, with 14 bases between them. CDR3 length: 14 residues. The germline V gene encodes CDR1 MNHNS and CDR2 SASEGT. This CDR3 reads CASSGTVPWEKLFF. The CDR3 DNA is TGTGCCAGCAGTGGGACAGTCCCCTGGGAAAAACTGTTTTTT.

The table lists this clonotype with many counts. V and J are TRBV21-1 and TRBJ2-5. TRBV21-1 is a documented pseudogene. The CDR3 covers 13 residues. The CDR3 region is CASSKDNQETQYF. In DNA form, the CDR3 reads TGTGCCAGCAGCAAAGACAACCAAGAGACCCAGTACTTC.

This clonotype showed up many times. As DNA, the CDR3 is TGTGCCAGCAGCTTCTACAATGAGCAGTTCTTC. Amino acids: CASSFYNEQFF. The J gene is TRBJ2-1, the V gene TRBV7-2, with D unclear. This CDR3 has 11 amino acids. The germline V gene has CDR1 SGHTA and CDR2 FQGNSA. V gave up 3 bases and J gave up 3 bases, with 0 bases separating them.

The chain's CDR3 is CASSPRPGERNTEAFF. For the CDR3, the DNA is TGTGCCAGCAGTCCCCGACCGGGGGAACGCAACACTGAAGCTTTCTTT. The chain joins TRBV27 to TRBJ1-1; tentative D call: TRBD1 (5 bases). The CDR3 runs to 16 residues. The V gene's germline CDR1 is MNHEY and CDR2 SMNVEV (reference sequence). V was trimmed by 5 bases and J by 2 bases, leaving 18 bases between them.

This clonotype occurred many times. The chain links TRBV6-6 to TRBJ2-3; D is possibly TRBD2 (6 bases). V lost 6 bases to trimming and J lost 4 bases, with 14 bases between them. Germline V lookup: CDR1 MNHNY, CDR2 SVGAGI (reference sequence). The CDR3 totals 14 residues. The chain's CDR3 is CASRPERLADTQYF. DNA for the CDR3: TGTGCCAGCAGGCCCGAAAGACTAGCAGATACGCAGTATTTT.

The table lists this clonotype with many counts. This chain connects TRBV7-6 to TRBJ1-2; D unresolved. Trimming pared 0 bases from V and 3 bases from J, leaving 5 bases between. The CDR3 is 13 amino acids. CDR1 is SGHVS and CDR2 is FNYEAQ in the germline V gene. The chain's CDR3 is CASSLARDYGYTF. The CDR3, as DNA: TGTGCCAGCAGCTTAGCTCGGGACTATGGCTACACCTTC.

There are many counts of this clonotype. The CDR3 DNA follows: TGCAGTGCTACCCCTGTAGGCCCAACTAATGAAAAACTGTTTTTT. This sequence encodes CSATPVGPTNEKLFF. This rearrangement joins TRBV20-1 to TRBJ1-4, with D unresolved. The germline V gene has CDR1 DFQATT and CDR2 SNEGSKA (reference sequence). This CDR3 is built from 15 residues. V was trimmed by 4 bases and J by 0 bases, leaving 12 bases between them.

This clonotype was recorded a few times. The chain uses TRBV20-1 and TRBJ2-7; 7 positions match TRBD1. Per germline, CDR1 DFQATT and CDR2 SNEGSKA (reference sequence). This CDR3 is 11 amino acids long. V lost 5 bases to trimming and J lost 3 bases; unmatched junction nucleotides: 1. CDR3 sequence (DNA): TGCAGTGCTCGACAGGGCTACGAGCAGTACTTC. Translating it yields CSARQGYEQYF.

The sample holds many counts of this clonotype. The V gene is TRBV5-6, the J gene TRBJ2-7, with a possible D match to TRBD1 (5 bases). Germline lookup yields CDR1 SGHDT and CDR2 YYEEEE. CDR3 length equals 15 residues. V was clipped by 4 bases and J by 4 bases, with 18 bases between them. The CDR3 region is CASSITGVRGYEQYF. CDR3 nucleotides: TGTGCCAGCAGCATTACAGGTGTGCGTGGGTACGAGCAGTACTTC.

This clonotype has ten or more counts. V gene TRBV5-1 combines with J gene TRBJ1-5; 9 nucleotides line up with TRBD1. V was pared by 1 base and J by 5 bases, with 4 bases of the junction left unmatched. Looked up from germline, CDR1 is SGHRS and CDR2 is YFSETQ. The CDR3 consists of 15 residues. Here the CDR3 DNA reads TGCGCCAGCAGCTTGACAGGGGGCGCAGATCAGCCCCAGCATTTT. Translation gives CASSLTGGADQPQHF.

This clonotype showed up many times. In DNA form, the CDR3 reads TGTGCCAGCAGTGGGGGGTCGGGGTACAATGAGCAGTTCTTC. Translation: CASSGGSGYNEQFF. The chain employs TRBV6-4 and TRBJ2-1, with D tentatively TRBD1 or TRBD2 (5 bases each). Germline V gives CDR1 MRHNA, CDR2 SNTAGT. V lost 4 bases and J 4 bases, leaving 11 bases between the germline ends. This CDR3 has 14 amino acids.

CDR3 amino acids: CATARGDYGYTF. The CDR3 coding sequence is TGTGCCACCGCCCGGGGGGACTATGGCTACACCTTC. The rearrangement uses TRBV18 and TRBJ1-2, with a weak D call TRBD1 (5 bases). The CDR3 extends over 12 amino acids. V dropped 10 bases and J dropped 3 bases, with 12 bases sitting between them. Germline assignment: CDR1 KGHSH and CDR2 LQKENI.

As for this clonotype: A read error may account for a junction end that differs from germline. The chain combines TRBV5-1 with TRBJ2-7, with a weak D call TRBD2 (6 bases). There are 17 residues in the CDR3. Germline V gene lookup returns CDR1 SGHRS and CDR2 YFSETQ. The CDR3: CASSWNPGLGSPYEQYF. CDR3 nucleotides: TGCGCCAGCAGCTGGAACCCGGGACTGGGTAGTCCCTATGAGCAGTACTTC.

V is TRBV12-3 or TRBV12-4 and J is TRBJ2-2; D may be TRBD2 (5 bases). V was shortened by 11 bases and J by 3 bases, with 13 bases between the two germline ends. CDR3 length equals 13 residues. This CDR3 reads CAGAAQDTGELFF. The CDR3 coding sequence is TGTGCCGGAGCGGCCCAGGACACCGGGGAGCTGTTTTTT.

The table lists this clonotype with many counts. The chain carries TRBV7-8 and TRBJ2-1, with D maybe TRBD1 (6 bases). Germline CDR1 is SGHVS and CDR2 is FQNEAQ. CDR3 size: 17 residues. V was trimmed by 5 bases and J by 9 bases, leaving 26 bases between them. The DNA for the CDR3 is TGTGCCAGCAGCAGATACGCTTCAGGGGCCAAGTCAGGTGAGCAGTTCTTC. This encodes CASSRYASGAKSGEQFF. The whole variable domain, filled in from reference TRBV7-8 and TRBJ2-1, reads GAGVSQSPRYKVAKRGQDVALRCDPISGHVSLFWYQQALGQGPEFLTYFQNEAQLDKSGLPSDRFFAERPEGSVSTLKIQRTQQEDSAVYLCASSRYASGAKSGEQFFGPGTRLTVL.

This clonotype was found many times. The CDR3 bases are TGTGCCAGCAGTTCTACCGGGACAGGAACCACTGAAGCTTTCTTT. Encoded protein: CASSSTGTGTTEAFF. The J gene is TRBJ1-1, the V gene TRBV6-5; 8 bases align to TRBD1. CDR1 is MNHEY and CDR2 is SVGAGI in the germline V gene. The V segment lost 4 bases and the J segment 4 bases; nucleotides outside the gene matches: 8. This CDR3 contains 15 residues.

This clonotype was counted ten times or more. The CDR3 nucleotides read TGTGCCAGCAGTCCTCAGGGGACAGGGGCCTACAATGAGCAGTTCTTC. Translating gives CASSPQGTGAYNEQFF. The chain recombines TRBV12-3 or TRBV12-4 with TRBJ2-1, with 10 bases fitting TRBD1. The V gene end was trimmed by 5 bases and the J gene end by 2 bases; junction bases not matched to a gene: 6. CDR3 length: 16 residues.

This clonotype was observed many times. The chain uses TRBV27 and TRBJ2-7; D uncertain. With 4 bases removed from V and 6 bases from J, the gap between germline ends came to 7 bases. The length of the CDR3 is 11 residues. Germline V gene sequence: CDR1 MNHEY, CDR2 SMNVEV (reference sequence). The CDR3 coding sequence is TGTGCCAGCAGTTACCTCCGCGAGCAGTACTTC. Protein: CASSYLREQYF.

The rearrangement uses TRBV5-1 and TRBJ1-1; D remains unclear. Trimming left V 0 bases short and J 5 bases short, with 11 bases between. Germline lookup yields CDR1 SGHRS and CDR2 YFSETQ. This CDR3 region has 14 residues. The CDR3 sequence is CASSLAVRVTEAFF. CDR3 nucleotide sequence: TGCGCCAGCAGCTTGGCTGTAAGGGTTACTGAAGCTTTCTTT.

The V call is TRBV7-2, the J call TRBJ2-5; TRBD1 matches at 8 bases. The V gene end was trimmed by 5 bases and the J gene end by 5 bases; junction bases not matched to a gene: 10. There are 15 residues in the CDR3. The germline CDR1 and CDR2 sequences are SGHTA and FQGNSA. The CDR3 DNA follows: TGTGCCAGCAGCCCGCATCAGGGGGCGGTGGAGACCCAGTACTTC. The encoded protein is CASSPHQGAVETQYF.

The rearrangement joins TRBV29-1 to TRBJ1-2; D possibly corresponds to TRBD1 (6 bases). Trimming took 5 bases from V and 7 from J, leaving 23 bases between them. The CDR3 contains 15 residues. The germline V gene has CDR1 SQVTM and CDR2 ANQGSEA. CDR3 region: CSVQPGTSLRGGYTF. The DNA of the CDR3 is TGCAGCGTTCAACCCGGGACGTCTCTCAGGGGTGGCTACACCTTC.

In its sample, this clonotype was seen many times. The chain combines TRBV6-5 with TRBJ2-7, with D maybe TRBD1 (7 bases). From germline, CDR1 is MNHEY and CDR2 SVGAGI. The V and J ends lost 4 bases and 2 bases respectively, with 12 bases between them. The CDR3 totals 14 residues. This CDR3 is CASSSAGQTYEQYF. The CDR3, as DNA: TGTGCCAGCAGTTCCGCGGGACAGACCTACGAGCAGTACTTC.

The sample holds many counts of this clonotype. CDR3 region: CASSQMTGQETQYF. The DNA of the CDR3 is TGTGCCAGCAGCCAAATGACAGGCCAAGAGACCCAGTACTTC. The J gene is TRBJ2-5, the V gene TRBV3-1; TRBD1 might be the D (6 bases). Trimming took off 2 bases at V and 1 base at J, with 8 bases between the two ends. Germline CDR1 reads LGHDT; CDR2 reads YNNKEL (reference sequence). The CDR3 covers 14 residues.

This clonotype appeared many times. The chain couples TRBV20-1 to TRBJ2-7, with 8 nucleotides matching TRBD2. V lost 1 base to trimming and J lost 0 bases; unmatched junction nucleotides: 11. Germline V CDR1 and CDR2: DFQATT, SNEGSKA (reference sequence). This CDR3 comprises 17 residues. DNA of the CDR3: TGCAGTGCTAGAGGTGGCAGCGGGGGCCTGAGCTCCTACGAGCAGTACTTC. Protein sequence: CSARGGSGGLSSYEQYF.

This clonotype was recorded many times. The rearrangement uses TRBV4-1 and TRBJ1-2; TRBD1 agrees at 9 bases. V lost 7 bases, J lost 5 bases, and 11 bases stayed unmatched. The V gene's germline CDR1 is MGHRA and CDR2 YSYEKL. CDR3 length: 15 residues. This CDR3 reads CASTVLGQGRYGYTF. The CDR3 DNA is TGCGCCAGCACTGTCTTGGGACAGGGTCGGTATGGCTACACCTTC.